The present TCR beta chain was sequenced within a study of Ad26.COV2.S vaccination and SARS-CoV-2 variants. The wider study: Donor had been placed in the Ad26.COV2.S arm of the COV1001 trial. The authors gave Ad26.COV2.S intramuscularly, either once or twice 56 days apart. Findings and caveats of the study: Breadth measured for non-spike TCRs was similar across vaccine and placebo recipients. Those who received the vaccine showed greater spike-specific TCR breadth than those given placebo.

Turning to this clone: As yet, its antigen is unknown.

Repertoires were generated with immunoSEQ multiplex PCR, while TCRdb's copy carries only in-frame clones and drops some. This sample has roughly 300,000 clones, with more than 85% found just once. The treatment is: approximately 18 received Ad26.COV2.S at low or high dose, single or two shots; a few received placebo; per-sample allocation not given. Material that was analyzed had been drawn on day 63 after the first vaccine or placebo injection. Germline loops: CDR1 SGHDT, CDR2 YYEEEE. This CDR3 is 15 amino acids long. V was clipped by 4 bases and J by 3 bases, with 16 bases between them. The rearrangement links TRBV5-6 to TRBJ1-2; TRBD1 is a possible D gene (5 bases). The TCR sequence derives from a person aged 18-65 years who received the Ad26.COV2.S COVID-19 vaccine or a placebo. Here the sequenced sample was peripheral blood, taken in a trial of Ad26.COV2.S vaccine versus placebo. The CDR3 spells CASSRPARVDYGYTF. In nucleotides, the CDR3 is TGTGCCAGCAGCCGACCCGCCAGGGTTGACTATGGCTACACCTTC.